This T cell receptor beta chain emerged from a study of siplizumab effects on memory and regulatory T cells. Broader study findings: Alloreactive sequences traceable to unstimulated CD4+ memory cells declined significantly under siplizumab. Naive T cells seemed more diverse than memory cells; they also seemed major alloresponse contributors. Mappable alloreactive CD4+ clones came from Treg cells almost 70% of the time on average with siplizumab, against approximately 26% in controls. Neither a naive nor a memory phenotype was assignable to roughly 75-97% of proliferating CD4+ or CD8+ clones.

The table came from immunoSEQ multiplex PCR; TCRdb's copy has only in-frame clones and leaves some out. The repertoire holds roughly 100,000 clones, with over 85% as singletons. The CDR3 sequence is 16 residues long. Germline V gives CDR1 SGHRS, CDR2 YFSETQ. With 0 bases clipped from V and 0 bases from J, the junction kept 0 bases outside the gene matches. Turning to this clone: Its antigen is still unknown. Additional DNA sequences in this sample encode the identical CDR3.

Sequencing used Tregs sorted from blood. The source of this sequence is a human donor in good health. This sequence joins TRBV5-1 and TRBJ1-6, with 7 bases matching TRBD1. CDR3 in DNA: TGCGCCAGCAGCTTGGGACAGGGCTCCTATAATTCACCCCTCCACTTT. Amino acid sequence: CASSLGQGSYNSPLHF.